The 24 T cell receptor beta chains listed next were all sequenced from one sample in a study of radiotherapy plus CTLA-4 blockade in lung cancer. Clones were sequenced by immunoSEQ multiplex PCR, and TCRdb holds only the in-frame ones, with some missing. The sample carries more than 75,000 clones, 70% to 90% recorded once. The sample in question was peripheral blood, obtained from a patient treated with radiotherapy plus ipilimumab. Receptors originate from a human donor with non-small cell lung cancer who had stable disease on radiotherapy plus ipilimumab.

V and J are TRBV14 and TRBJ1-1; tentatively, D is TRBD1 (6 bases). Germline V CDR1 and CDR2: SGHDN, FVKESK. V lost 0 bases, J lost 3 bases, and 8 bases lay in between. CDR3 length equals 14 residues. In DNA form, the CDR3 reads TGTGCCAGCAGCCAAGACAGGGGCGACACTGAAGCTTTCTTT. This translates into CASSQDRGDTEAFF.

The table lists this clone with a count of one. The chain recombines TRBV18 with TRBJ2-5; D is undetermined. The CDR3 is made up of 12 amino acids. The germline V gene has CDR1 KGHSH and CDR2 LQKENI. With 0 bases removed from V and 5 bases from J, the gap between germline ends came to 4 bases. This CDR3 is CASSPPLETQYF. CDR3 nucleotides: TGTGCCAGCTCACCACCGCTTGAGACCCAGTACTTC. Based on the CDR3 plus reference TRBV18 and TRBJ2-5, the full variable domain is NAGVMQNPRHLVRRRGQEARLRCSPMKGHSHVYWYRQLPEEGLKFMVYLQKENIIDESGMPKERFSAEFPKEGPSILRIQQVVRGDSAAYFCASSPPLETQYFGPGTRLLVL.

V and J are TRBV6-1 and TRBJ2-3, with 9 positions matching TRBD1. The CDR3 totals 14 residues. Germline CDR1 MNHNS, CDR2 SASEGT. The V segment lost 9 bases and the J segment 4 bases; nucleotides outside the gene matches: 8. In DNA, the CDR3 is TGTGCCAGTGCAACAGGGGGCAGCGCAGATACGCAGTATTTT. Its protein is CASATGGSADTQYF.

CDR3 nucleotides: TGTGCCAGCAGAAGGAACGTCGACTATGGCTACACCTTC. Translating gives CASRRNVDYGYTF. The gene calls are TRBV27 and TRBJ1-2, with no clear D. CDR1 and CDR2 from the germline V gene are MNHEY and SMNVEV (reference sequence). Trimming took 6 bases from V and 3 from J, leaving 11 bases between them. The CDR3 covers 13 residues.

J is TRBJ2-1 and V is TRBV11-2; D might be TRBD2 (6 bases). The CDR3 runs to 17 residues. Between the trimmed V and J ends, which lost 1 base and 0 bases, there was a span of 13 bases. Germline CDR1 is SGHAT and CDR2 is FQNNGV. The DNA of the CDR3 is TGTGCCAGCAGCTTAGTTCCGGGACTTCCCTCCTACAATGAGCAGTTCTTC. Encoded protein: CASSLVPGLPSYNEQFF.

This chain links TRBV19 with TRBJ1-5, with 8 bases aligning to TRBD1. J gave up 2 bases and V 10 bases, and 4 bases lay outside the gene matches. This CDR3 contains 13 residues. Germline assignment: CDR1 LNHDA and CDR2 SQIVND (reference sequence). DNA of the CDR3: TGTGCCATACAGGGGGGTGGCAATCAGCCCCAGCATTTT. Translated, it gives CAIQGGGNQPQHF. Combining the CDR3 with reference TRBV19 and TRBJ1-5 gives the whole variable domain DGGITQSPKYLFRKEGQNVTLSCEQNLNHDAMYWYRQDPGQGLRLIYYSQIVNDFQKGDIAEGYSVSREKKESFPLTVTSAQKNPTAFYLCAIQGGGNQPQHFGDGTRLSIL.

This clone has just one count. The genes are TRBV7-9 and TRBJ2-1, with D maybe TRBD1 (5 bases). Trimming shortened V by 3 bases and J by 7 bases, and 7 bases separated the two germline ends. This CDR3 contains 12 residues. Germline CDR1 is SEHNR and CDR2 is FQNEAQ (reference sequence). The CDR3 sequence is CASSFDSNEQFF. CDR3 DNA sequence: TGTGCCAGCAGCTTTGACAGTAATGAGCAGTTCTTC. Full variable domain (outside the CDR3, taken from reference TRBV7-9 and TRBJ2-1): DTGVSQNPRHKITKRGQNVTFRCDPISEHNRLYWYRQTLGQGPEFLTYFQNEAQLEKSRLLSDRFSAERPKGSFSTLEIQRTEQGDSAMYLCASSFDSNEQFFGPGTRLTVL.

With regard to this clone: Other DNA sequences in this sample translate to the same CDR3. The J gene is TRBJ2-3, the V gene TRBV18; 8 bases are a match to TRBD1. Trimming at V came to 3 bases and at J to 1 base, leaving 6 bases not matched to a gene. CDR3 size: 16 residues. CDR1 and CDR2 from the germline V gene are KGHSH and LQKENI. The CDR3, as DNA: TGTGCCAGCTCACCTGCAGGGGGCCTACGCACAGATACGCAGTATTTT. Translated: CASSPAGGLRTDTQYF.

The V call is TRBV7-9, the J call TRBJ1-4, with a weak D call TRBD1 (5 bases). Trimming took off 2 bases at V and 2 bases at J, with 12 bases between the two ends. CDR3 length equals 16 residues. From germline, CDR1 is SEHNR and CDR2 FQNEAQ (reference sequence). This CDR3 is CASSLRGSATNEKLFF. CDR3 nucleotide sequence: TGTGCCAGCAGCTTACGGGGCTCGGCCACTAATGAAAAACTGTTTTTT. Supplemented by reference TRBV7-9 and TRBJ1-4, the full variable domain reads DTGVSQNPRHKITKRGQNVTFRCDPISEHNRLYWYRQTLGQGPEFLTYFQNEAQLEKSRLLSDRFSAERPKGSFSTLEIQRTEQGDSAMYLCASSLRGSATNEKLFFGSGTQLSVL.

The chain employs TRBV4-1 and TRBJ1-5; TRBD1 matches 8 bases. The V segment lost 3 bases and the J segment 7 bases; nucleotides outside the gene matches: 5. From germline, CDR1 is MGHRA and CDR2 YSYEKL. CDR3 length: 14 amino acids. The CDR3 DNA sequence: TGCGCCAGCAGCCAGGACAGGGCTAACCAGCCCCAGCATTTT. Protein product: CASSQDRANQPQHF.

The CDR3 loop reads CASRSGLVVSHEQYF. CDR3 sequence (DNA): TGTGCCAGCAGGTCGGGACTAGTCGTATCTCACGAGCAGTACTTC. The rearrangement joins TRBV6-1 to TRBJ2-7; 8 bases are a match to TRBD2. Trimming took 6 bases from V and 5 from J; bases not matched to a gene: 12. Germline loops: CDR1 MNHNS, CDR2 SASEGT. The CDR3 is 15 amino acids.

The gene calls are TRBV19 and TRBJ2-7; 7 bases fit TRBD1. Per the germline V gene, CDR1 is LNHDA and CDR2 is SQIVND (reference sequence). V shed 3 bases, J shed 6 bases, and the junction held 5 bases outside the gene matches. CDR3 length: 13 amino acids. The CDR3 is CASSMGQTLEQYF. The CDR3 DNA reads TGTGCCAGTAGTATGGGACAGACTCTCGAGCAGTACTTC. The whole variable domain, filled in from reference TRBV19 and TRBJ2-7, reads DGGITQSPKYLFRKEGQNVTLSCEQNLNHDAMYWYRQDPGQGLRLIYYSQIVNDFQKGDIAEGYSVSREKKESFPLTVTSAQKNPTAFYLCASSMGQTLEQYFGPGTRLTVT.

This clone was picked up a small number of times. This chain links TRBV14 with TRBJ2-3; no definite D call. The V gene's germline CDR1 is SGHDN and CDR2 FVKESK. Trimming took 1 base from V and 0 from J, leaving 11 bases between them. There are 16 residues in the CDR3. CDR3 sequence reads: CASSQGGRASTDTQYF. The DNA for the CDR3 is TGTGCCAGCAGCCAAGGAGGCCGGGCCAGCACAGATACGCAGTATTTT.

The chain uses TRBV28 and TRBJ2-4, with D uncertain. There are 14 residues in the CDR3. Germline CDR1 reads MDHEN; CDR2 reads SYDVKM. Trimming removed 3 bases from V and 10 bases from J, with 16 bases in between. This chain's CDR3 is CASSFEGGVHIQYF. The CDR3 nucleotides are TGTGCCAGCAGTTTTGAAGGCGGCGTCCATATTCAGTACTTC.

The chain recombines TRBV7-2 with TRBJ2-7; 10 bases fit TRBD2. Trimming at V came to 5 bases and at J to 0 bases, leaving 7 bases not matched to a gene. This CDR3 is 16 amino acids long. Germline-derived CDR1 and CDR2 are SGHTA and FQGNSA. CDR3 in DNA: TGTGCCAGCAGCAGCCTAGCGGGAGTGCCCTCCTACGAGCAGTACTTC. Its translation is CASSSLAGVPSYEQYF.

The CDR3: CASTREGTIQPQHF. The CDR3, as DNA: TGCGCCAGCACTCGAGAGGGGACAATTCAGCCCCAGCATTTT. The chain joins TRBV10-1 to TRBJ1-5, with D possibly matching TRBD1 (6 bases). The CDR3 spans 14 residues. Germline CDR1 is WNHNN and CDR2 is SYGVQD (reference sequence). V was clipped by 7 bases and J by 6 bases, with 16 bases between them.

The chain employs TRBV2 and TRBJ2-1; 11 bases map to TRBD2. Per the germline V gene, CDR1 is SNHLY and CDR2 is FYNNEI. The CDR3 covers 13 residues. Losses at the gene ends were 0 bases for V and 13 bases for J; bases not matched to a gene: 2. For the CDR3, the DNA is TGTGCCAGCAGTGAAGCTGGACTAGCGGGCCAGTTCTTC. Translation: CASSEAGLAGQFF.

The chain uses TRBV9 and TRBJ2-1; D could derive from TRBD1 or TRBD2 (5 bases each). Germline CDR1 reads SGDLS; CDR2 reads YYNGEE. V was clipped by 3 bases and J by 0 bases, with 10 bases between them. This CDR3 has 15 amino acids. The chain's CDR3 is CASSAGTTSYNEQFF. DNA for the CDR3: TGTGCCAGCAGCGCCGGGACCACCTCCTACAATGAGCAGTTCTTC. The full variable domain, in which reference TRBV9 and TRBJ2-1 provide the parts outside the CDR3, is DSGVTQTPKHLITATGQRVTLRCSPRSGDLSVYWYQQSLDQGLQFLIQYYNGEERAKGNILERFSAQQFPDLHSELNLSSLELGDSALYFCASSAGTTSYNEQFFGPGTRLTVL.

The chain has TRBV19 and TRBJ1-2; D is unresolved. V lost 7 bases, J lost 5 bases, and 14 bases lay in between. CDR1 is LNHDA, CDR2 SQIVND, per germline (reference sequence). The CDR3 has 13 amino acids. The DNA for the CDR3 is TGTGCCAGTAACCCCGGACCGGGATATGGCTACACCTTC. It specifies CASNPGPGYGYTF.

The chain recombines TRBV6-1 with TRBJ2-5; TRBD1 is a possible D gene (6 bases). The DNA matches TRBJ2-7 better at its end, which makes the J call doubtful. CDR1 and CDR2 from the germline V gene are MNHNS and SASEGT. The CDR3 is 14 residues long. The CDR3 reads CASRRDIWNYEQYF. The CDR3 DNA reads as TGTGCCAGCCGTCGGGACATTTGGAACTACGAGCAGTACTTC.

The chain is built from TRBV19 and TRBJ2-7, with 8 bases that match TRBD2. Germline assignment: CDR1 LNHDA and CDR2 SQIVND (reference sequence). The CDR3 is made up of 16 amino acids. Trimming took 5 bases from V and 0 from J; bases not matched to a gene: 9. CDR3 DNA: TGTGCCAGTAGTCGCTTAGCGGGGAGTAGCTCCTACGAGCAGTACTTC. Residues: CASSRLAGSSSYEQYF.

This CDR3 reads CAISESISPSYNEQFF. CDR3 coding DNA: TGTGCCATCAGTGAGTCGATATCGCCCTCCTACAATGAGCAGTTCTTC. This rearrangement joins TRBV10-3 to TRBJ2-1; unclear D gene. The CDR3 loop spans 16 amino acids. V lost 0 bases and J lost 0, with 9 bases in between. CDR1 ENHRY and CDR2 SYGVKD come from the germline V gene.

Comment on this clone: The same CDR3 arises from other DNA sequences in this sample as well. The V and J genes are TRBV7-2 and TRBJ1-5; D remains ambiguous. This CDR3 is built from 13 residues. Germline assignment: CDR1 SGHTA and CDR2 FQGNSA. Trimming removed 5 bases at V and 2 bases at J, with 7 bases between. The CDR3 sequence is CASSPQGNQPQHF. CDR3 DNA: TGTGCCAGCAGCCCGCAGGGCAATCAGCCCCAGCATTTT.

This rearrangement joins TRBV5-6 to TRBJ2-7; 10 bases match TRBD1. CDR3 length: 15 amino acids. The germline V gene has CDR1 SGHDT and CDR2 YYEEEE. V was clipped by 1 base and J by 4 bases; unmatched bases: 5. CDR3 residues: CASSLWRTGGYEQYF. DNA for the CDR3: TGTGCCAGCAGCTTGTGGAGGACAGGGGGGTACGAGCAGTACTTC.